Detailed here is one T cell receptor beta chain. V lost 5 bases, J lost 9 bases, and 5 bases stayed unmatched. The CDR3 is made up of 14 amino acids. Germline V gives CDR1 SGHAT, CDR2 FQNNGV. The sample is drawn from a study of blood T cell repertoires in COVID-19. Across the whole study: The United States, Italy and Spain supplied acute and convalescent COVID-19 samples. PBMCs, B-cell-depleted T cells, or T cells were the source of the cDNA or gDNA that made up the material.

Original analysis: Estimation of nucleated cell counts was performed using reference gene primer amplification. Libraries were prepared by immunoSEQ multiplex PCR; TCRdb keeps only in-frame clonotypes and omits some of them. The D gene and trimming were derived from the DNA, and the V and J assignments and clone size from that table. Altogether some 130,000 clones are present, more than 60% being singletons, with the ten largest covering about 1.9%. Source material: peripheral blood. The sequence was obtained from a woman in her seventies with acute or convalescent COVID-19. The chain couples TRBV11-2 to TRBJ1-6; 9 bases are a match to TRBD1. CDR3 DNA: TGTGCCAGCAGCGCACAGGGGGCTGGTTCACCCCTCCACTTT. Its protein product is CASSAQGAGSPLHF.